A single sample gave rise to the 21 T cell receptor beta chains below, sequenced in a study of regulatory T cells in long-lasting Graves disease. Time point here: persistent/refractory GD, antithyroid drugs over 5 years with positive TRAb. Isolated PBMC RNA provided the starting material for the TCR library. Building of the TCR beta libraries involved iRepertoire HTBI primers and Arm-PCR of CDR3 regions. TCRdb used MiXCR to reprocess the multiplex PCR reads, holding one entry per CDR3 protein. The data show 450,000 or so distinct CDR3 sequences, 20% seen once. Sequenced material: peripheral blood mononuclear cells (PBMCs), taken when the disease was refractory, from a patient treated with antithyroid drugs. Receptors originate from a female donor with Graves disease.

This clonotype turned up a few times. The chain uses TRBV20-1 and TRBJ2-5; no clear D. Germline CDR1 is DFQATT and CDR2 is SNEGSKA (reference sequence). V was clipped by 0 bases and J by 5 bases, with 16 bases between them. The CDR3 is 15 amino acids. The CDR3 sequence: CSAREYLRQLETQYF. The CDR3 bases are TGCAGTGCTAGAGAGTACCTGCGGCAGCTCGAGACCCAGTACTTC.

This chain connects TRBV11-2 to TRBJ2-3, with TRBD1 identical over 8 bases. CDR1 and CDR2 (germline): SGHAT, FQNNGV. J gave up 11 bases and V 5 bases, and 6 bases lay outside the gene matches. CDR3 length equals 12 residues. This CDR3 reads CASSRNRGEQYF. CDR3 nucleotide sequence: TGTGCCAGCAGCCGGAACAGGGGGGAGCAGTATTTT. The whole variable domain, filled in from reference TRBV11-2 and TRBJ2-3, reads EAGVAQSPRYKIIEKRQSVAFWCNPISGHATLYWYQQILGQGPKLLIQFQNNGVVDDSQLPKDRFSAERLKGVDSTLKIQPAKLEDSAVYLCASSRNRGEQYFGPGTRLTVL.

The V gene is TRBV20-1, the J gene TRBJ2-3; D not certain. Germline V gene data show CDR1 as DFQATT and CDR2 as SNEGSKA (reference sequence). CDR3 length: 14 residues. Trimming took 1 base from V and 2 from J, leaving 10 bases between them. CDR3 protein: CSARAPQTTDTQYF. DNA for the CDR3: TGCAGTGCTAGAGCCCCCCAGACCACAGATACGCAGTATTTT.

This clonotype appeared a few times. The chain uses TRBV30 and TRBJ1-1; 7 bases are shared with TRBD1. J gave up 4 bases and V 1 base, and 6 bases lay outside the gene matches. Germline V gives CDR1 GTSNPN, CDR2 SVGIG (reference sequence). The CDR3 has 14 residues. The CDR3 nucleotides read TGTGCCTGGAGTGGGACAGGAGGTGTCACTGAAGCTTTCTTT. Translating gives CAWSGTGGVTEAFF.

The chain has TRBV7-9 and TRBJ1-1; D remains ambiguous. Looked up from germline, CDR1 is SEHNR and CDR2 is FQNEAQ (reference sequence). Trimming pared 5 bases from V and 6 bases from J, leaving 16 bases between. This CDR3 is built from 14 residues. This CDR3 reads CASSQSRKRAEAFF. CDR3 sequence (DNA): TGTGCCAGCAGCCAAAGCCGGAAAAGGGCTGAAGCTTTCTTT. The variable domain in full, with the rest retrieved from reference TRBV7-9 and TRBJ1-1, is DTGVSQNPRHKITKRGQNVTFRCDPISEHNRLYWYRQTLGQGPEFLTYFQNEAQLEKSRLLSDRFSAERPKGSFSTLEIQRTEQGDSAMYLCASSQSRKRAEAFFGQGTRLTVV.

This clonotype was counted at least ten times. The CDR3 DNA reads as TGTGCCAGCAGCGACAGGGGGAGTCTCTACGAGCAGTACTTC. Translating gives CASSDRGSLYEQYF. The chain combines TRBV28 with TRBJ2-7; 9 bases map to TRBD1. V trimming: 6 bases; J trimming: 3 bases; junction bases outside the gene matches: 6. This CDR3 has 14 amino acids. The germline V gene has CDR1 MDHEN and CDR2 SYDVKM.

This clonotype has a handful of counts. CDR3 loop: CSASSGRDGTDTQYF. Written as DNA, the CDR3 is TGCAGTGCTAGTTCCGGACGAGATGGCACAGATACGCAGTATTTT. This sequence joins TRBV20-1 and TRBJ2-3; D gene uncertain. With 3 bases removed from V and 1 base from J, the gap between germline ends came to 14 bases. There are 15 residues in the CDR3. Germline assignment: CDR1 DFQATT and CDR2 SNEGSKA (reference sequence).

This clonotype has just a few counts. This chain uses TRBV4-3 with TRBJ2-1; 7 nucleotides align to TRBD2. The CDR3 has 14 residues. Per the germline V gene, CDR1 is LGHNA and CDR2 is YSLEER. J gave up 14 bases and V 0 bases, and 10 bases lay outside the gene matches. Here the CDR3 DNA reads TGCGCCAGCAGCCAAGATACGATTGGGACTATGAAGTTCTTC. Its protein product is CASSQDTIGTMKFF.

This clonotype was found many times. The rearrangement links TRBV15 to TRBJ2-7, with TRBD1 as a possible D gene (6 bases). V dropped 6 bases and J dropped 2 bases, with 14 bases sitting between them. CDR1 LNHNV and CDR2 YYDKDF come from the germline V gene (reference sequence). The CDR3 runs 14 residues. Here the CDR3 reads CATSRVGQTYEQYF. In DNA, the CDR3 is TGTGCCACCAGTCGGGTCGGACAGACCTACGAGCAGTACTTC. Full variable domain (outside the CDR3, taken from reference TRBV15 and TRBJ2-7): DAMVIQNPRYQVTQFGKPVTLSCSQTLNHNVMYWYQQKSSQAPKLLFHYYDKDFNNEADTPDNFQSRRPNTSFCFLDIRSPGLGDTAMYLCATSRVGQTYEQYFGPGTRLTVT.

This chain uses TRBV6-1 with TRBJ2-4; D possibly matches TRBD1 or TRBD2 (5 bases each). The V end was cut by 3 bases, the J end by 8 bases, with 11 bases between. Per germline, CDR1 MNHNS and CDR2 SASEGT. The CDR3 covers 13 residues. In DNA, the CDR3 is TGTGCCAGCAGTGATATGGGGGTAGACATTCAGTACTTC. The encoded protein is CASSDMGVDIQYF.

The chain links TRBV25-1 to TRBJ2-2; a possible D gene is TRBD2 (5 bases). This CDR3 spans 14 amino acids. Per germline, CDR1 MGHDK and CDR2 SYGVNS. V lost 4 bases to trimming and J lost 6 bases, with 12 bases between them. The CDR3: CASSVTRKAGELFF. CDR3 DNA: TGTGCCAGCAGTGTAACTAGAAAGGCCGGGGAGCTGTTTTTT.

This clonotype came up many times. CDR3 in amino acids: CASSPIKGTDRGRPGKNGYTF. The CDR3 nucleotides read TGTGCCAGCAGTCCGATAAAAGGGACTGACAGGGGGCGGCCGGGAAAAAATGGCTACACCTTC. The gene calls are TRBV12-3 or TRBV12-4 and TRBJ1-2, with 10 positions matching TRBD1. CDR3 length: 21 residues. J was trimmed by 6 bases and V by 5 bases; bases with no gene match: 27.

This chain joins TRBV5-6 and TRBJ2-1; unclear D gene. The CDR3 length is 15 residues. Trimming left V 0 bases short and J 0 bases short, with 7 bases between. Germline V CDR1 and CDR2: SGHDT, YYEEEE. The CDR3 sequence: CASSLGQSSYNEQFF. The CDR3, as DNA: TGTGCCAGCAGCTTGGGTCAGAGCTCCTACAATGAGCAGTTCTTC.

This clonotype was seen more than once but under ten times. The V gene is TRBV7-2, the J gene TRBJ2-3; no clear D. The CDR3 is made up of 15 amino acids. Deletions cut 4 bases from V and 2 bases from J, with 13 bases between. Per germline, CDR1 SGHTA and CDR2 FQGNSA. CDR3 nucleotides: TGTGCCAGCAGCTCAATGGCCGCTACCACAGATACGCAGTATTTT. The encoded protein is CASSSMAATTDTQYF.

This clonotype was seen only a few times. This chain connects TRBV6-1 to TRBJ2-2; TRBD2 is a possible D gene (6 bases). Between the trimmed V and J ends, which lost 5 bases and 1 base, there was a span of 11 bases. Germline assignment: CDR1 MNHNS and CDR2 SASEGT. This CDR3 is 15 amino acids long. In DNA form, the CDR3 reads TGTGCCAGCAGTACGGGAGTAGGGAACACCGGGGAGCTGTTTTTT. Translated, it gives CASSTGVGNTGELFF.

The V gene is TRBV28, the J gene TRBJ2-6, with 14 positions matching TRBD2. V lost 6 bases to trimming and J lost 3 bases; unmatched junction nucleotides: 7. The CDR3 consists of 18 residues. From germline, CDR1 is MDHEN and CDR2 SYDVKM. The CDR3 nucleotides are TGTGCCAGCAGGGAGGGACTAGCGGGGGTGCATGGGGCCAACGTCCTGACTTTC. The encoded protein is CASREGLAGVHGANVLTF.

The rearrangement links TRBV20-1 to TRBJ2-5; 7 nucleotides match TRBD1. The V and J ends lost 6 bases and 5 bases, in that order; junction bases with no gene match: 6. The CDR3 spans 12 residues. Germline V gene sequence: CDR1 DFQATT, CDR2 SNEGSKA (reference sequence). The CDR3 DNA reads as TGCAGTGCCAGGGGGAGTAGGGAGACCCAGTACTTC. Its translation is CSARGSRETQYF.

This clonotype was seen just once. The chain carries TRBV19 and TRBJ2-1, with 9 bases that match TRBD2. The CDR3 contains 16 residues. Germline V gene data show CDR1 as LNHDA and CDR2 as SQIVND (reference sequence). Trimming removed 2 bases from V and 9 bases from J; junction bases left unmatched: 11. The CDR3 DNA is TGTGCCAGTAGTATACTGACTAGCGGCACTACCTTTGAGCAGTTCTTC. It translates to CASSILTSGTTFEQFF.

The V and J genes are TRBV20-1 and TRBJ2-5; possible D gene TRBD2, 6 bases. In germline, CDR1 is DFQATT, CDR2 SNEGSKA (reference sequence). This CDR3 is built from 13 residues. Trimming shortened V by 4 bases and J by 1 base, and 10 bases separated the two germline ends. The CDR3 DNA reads TGCAGTGCTAACCCGACTAGCCAAGAGACCCAGTACTTC. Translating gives CSANPTSQETQYF.

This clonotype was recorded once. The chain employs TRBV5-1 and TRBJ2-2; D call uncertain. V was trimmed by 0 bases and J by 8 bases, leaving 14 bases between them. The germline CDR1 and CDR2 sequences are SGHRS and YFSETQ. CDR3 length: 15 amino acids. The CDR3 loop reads CASSLEVTQGGELFF. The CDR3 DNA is TGCGCCAGCAGCTTGGAAGTGACCCAAGGGGGGGAGCTGTTTTTT.

CDR3 bases: TGTGCCAGCAGCTCCCGGGACGGAGGGTCTGAGCAGTACTTC. It is translated as CASSSRDGGSEQYF. V and J are TRBV6-2 or TRBV6-3 and TRBJ2-7; a possible D gene is TRBD2 (6 bases). The V end was cut by 6 bases, the J end by 7 bases, with 19 bases between. The germline CDR1 and CDR2 sequences are MNHEY and SVGEGT. The CDR3 consists of 14 residues.